This T cell receptor beta chain originates from a study of blood T cell repertoires in COVID-19. As for the study in general: COVID-19 samples collected from the United States, Italy and Spain covered acute and convalescent phases. PBMCs, B-cell-depleted T cells, or T cells provided the cDNA or gDNA that made up the material.

In the authors' methods: Reference gene primers were amplified, and this amplification served to estimate nucleated cell counts. Repertoires were generated with immunoSEQ multiplex PCR, while TCRdb's copy carries only in-frame clones and drops some. D and trimming come from the DNA, and the V and J calls and clone size come from that table. The profile shows around 100,000 clones, 70% to 90% of them singletons. The CDR3 sequence is 12 residues long. Germline CDR1 SNHLY, CDR2 FYNNEI. Unmatched junction bases numbered 0, after V lost 4 bases and J lost 8 bases. This clonotype was obtained from a man aged 35-49 years with acute or convalescent COVID-19. The material sequenced was peripheral blood. The chain employs TRBV2 and TRBJ2-1; 9 bases line up with TRBD1. Here the CDR3 reads CASSGQGDEQFF. CDR3 coding DNA: TGTGCCAGCAGTGGACAGGGGGATGAGCAGTTCTTC.